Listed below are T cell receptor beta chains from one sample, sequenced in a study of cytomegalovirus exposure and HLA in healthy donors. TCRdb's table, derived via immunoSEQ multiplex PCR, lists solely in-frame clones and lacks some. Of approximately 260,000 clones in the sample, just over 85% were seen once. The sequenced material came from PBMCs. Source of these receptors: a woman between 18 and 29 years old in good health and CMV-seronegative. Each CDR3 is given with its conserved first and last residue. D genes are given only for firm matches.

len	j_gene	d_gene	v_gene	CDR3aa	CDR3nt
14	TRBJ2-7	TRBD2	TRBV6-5	CASRRTSGIYEQYF	TGTGCCAGCAGACGGACTAGCGGAATTTACGAGCAGTACTTC
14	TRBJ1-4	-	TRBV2	CASKEGSTNEKLFF	TGTGCCAGCAAGGAGGGGTCAACTAATGAAAAACTGTTTTTT
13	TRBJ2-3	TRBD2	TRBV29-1	CSVGTSGADTQYF	TGCAGCGTTGGGACTAGCGGAGCAGATACGCAGTATTTT
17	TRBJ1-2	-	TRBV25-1	CASSEGPGGAPNYGYTF	TGTGCCAGCAGTGAGGGGCCTGGGGGGGCGCCTAACTATGGCTACACCTTC
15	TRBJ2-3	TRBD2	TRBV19	CASTLTSGSADTQYF	TGTGCCAGTACCCTGACTAGCGGGAGTGCAGATACGCAGTATTTT
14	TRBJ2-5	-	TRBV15	CATSSSRAQETQYF	TGTGCCACCAGCAGTTCCAGGGCCCAAGAGACCCAGTACTTC
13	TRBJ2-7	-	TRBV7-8	CASSGRGNYEQYF	TGTGCCAGTTCCGGACGGGGGAACTACGAGCAGTACTTC
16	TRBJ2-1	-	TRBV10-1	CASSGGPGAVKSGQFF	TGCGCCAGCAGTGGGGGGCCCGGGGCTGTAAAATCAGGGCAGTTCTTC
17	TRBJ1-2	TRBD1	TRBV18	CASSPRPGQGPDYGYTF	TGTGCCAGCTCACCACGCCCGGGACAGGGCCCAGACTATGGCTACACCTTC
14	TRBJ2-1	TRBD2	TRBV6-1	CASSRGGPYNEQFF	TGTGCCAGCAGTCGGGGGGGCCCCTACAATGAGCAGTTCTTC